This T cell receptor (beta chain) was captured by sequencing in a study of blood T cell repertoires in COVID-19. As for the study in general: Both acute and convalescent COVID-19 samples were obtained from the United States, Italy and Spain. PBMCs, B-cell-depleted T cells, or T cells provided the cDNA or gDNA that made up the material.

The Seattle patients, enrolled during active infection, were followed longitudinally. In the study's own analysis: Estimated nucleated cell counts came from reference gene primer amplification. Using immunoSEQ multiplex PCR, the repertoire was profiled, and TCRdb retains in-frame clones only, with some absent. The D gene and trimming were derived from the DNA, and the V and J assignments and clone size from that table. The repertoire holds 300,000 to 450,000 clones, with more than 75% as singletons. The CDR3 has 11 amino acids. Per the germline V gene, CDR1 is MDHEN and CDR2 is SYDVKM. V lost 3 bases and J lost 9, with 9 bases in between.

This rearrangement joins TRBV28 to TRBJ2-7; a possible D gene is TRBD1 (6 bases). The material sequenced was peripheral blood. The sequence was collected from a woman in her sixties with COVID-19, enrolled during active disease. CDR3 residues: CASSFRGGQYF. For the CDR3, the DNA is TGTGCCAGCAGTTTCCGAGGGGGGCAGTACTTC. Variable domain in full (rest from reference TRBV28 and TRBJ2-7): DVKVTQSSRYLVKRTGEKVFLECVQDMDHENMFWYRQDPGLGLRLIYFSYDVKMKEKGDIPEGYSVSREKKERFSLILESASTNQTSMYLCASSFRGGQYFGPGTRLTVT.